This TCR beta chain is drawn from a study of yellow fever vaccine responses in identical twins. Study-level points and caveats: Reports say the vaccine T cell response in twins looked partly convergent and partly personalized.

In TCRdb, the RT-PCR reads were re-called with MiXCR into one record per CDR3 protein. The table lists some 10,000 distinct CDR3 sequences, more than 65% of them singletons. Regarding this clonotype: The antigen is not known.

V was clipped by 3 bases and J by 4 bases, with 16 bases between them. The germline gives CDR1 SNHLY, CDR2 FYNNEI. The CDR3 spans 16 residues. This chain links TRBV2 with TRBJ1-5, with D perhaps TRBD1 (5 bases). This material consisted of T cells from blood (PBMCs), unsorted or a sorted subset (not recorded which), taken before or after yellow fever vaccination (not recorded which). This clonotype was obtained from a woman aged 18 to 35 who received the yellow fever vaccine. This chain's CDR3 is CASSEIGDEGNQPQHF. CDR3 bases: TGTGCCAGCAGTGAGATTGGGGACGAGGGAAATCAGCCCCAGCATTTT.